The T cell receptor beta chain described here comes from a study of OX40 agonist ivuxolimab in advanced cancers. Measured with immunoSEQ multiplex PCR; TCRdb has only the in-frame clones, and not every one. The table has tens of thousands of clones, about 78% seen once. The specimen was CD4+ or CD8+ T cells sorted from blood, collected in a trial of the OX40 agonist ivuxolimab. The receptor was isolated from an adult with an advanced solid tumor such as melanoma, head and neck, liver or kidney cancer.

CDR3 loop: CASSLGEPGHPQETQYF. The CDR3 nucleotides are TGTGCCAGCAGCTTAGGGGAACCGGGACACCCACAAGAGACCCAGTACTTC. The chain carries TRBV7-8 and TRBJ2-5, with D tentatively TRBD1 (6 bases). From germline, CDR1 is SGHVS and CDR2 FQNEAQ. Trimming left V 1 base short and J 2 bases short, with 17 bases between. CDR3 size: 17 residues.